The 5 T cell receptor beta chains presented below share a single source sample, sequenced in a study of a mutant IDH1 vaccine in newly diagnosed glioma. The protocol was immunoSEQ multiplex PCR, while the TCRdb copy is restricted to in-frame clones and leaves out a portion. Among about 40,000 clones listed, roughly 80% were seen once. As for time point: week 23, last vaccination. Vaccination used 300 ug of mutant IDH1 20-mer peptide per dose, with topical imiquimod. For these receptors, no antigen is known. The sample here was PBMCs, taken from a glioma patient whose treatment included an IDH1 peptide vaccine. These receptors were collected from a man between 45 and 60 years old with glioma.

The rearrangement joins TRBV28 to TRBJ2-3; 9 bases are a match to TRBD1. J gave up 6 bases and V 1 base, and 5 bases lay outside the gene matches. Germline CDR1 MDHEN, CDR2 SYDVKM. The CDR3 length is 15 residues. The CDR3 nucleotides read TGTGCCAGCAGTTTATCACAGGGGGCTATGGATACGCAGTATTTT. It yields the protein CASSLSQGAMDTQYF.

This rearrangement joins TRBV30 to TRBJ2-7; 7 bases fit TRBD2. Germline V gives CDR1 GTSNPN, CDR2 SVGIG (reference sequence). The CDR3 is 16 residues long. V was pared by 1 base and J by 0 bases, with 9 bases of the junction left unmatched. This CDR3 is CAWSALWGGSSYEQYF. Here the CDR3 DNA reads TGTGCCTGGAGTGCTCTATGGGGGGGAAGCTCCTACGAGCAGTACTTC.

CDR3 protein: CSVTGTGYEQYF. Written as DNA, the CDR3 is TGCAGCGTTACCGGGACAGGGTACGAGCAGTACTTC. The chain uses TRBV29-1 and TRBJ2-7, with 9 nucleotides matching TRBD1. The V gene's germline CDR1 is SQVTM and CDR2 ANQGSEA. The junction had 3 bases not matched to a gene; V was cut back by 5 bases and J by 4 bases. The CDR3 is 12 amino acids.

This sequence joins TRBV7-3 and TRBJ1-1; TRBD1 might be the D (6 bases). Trimming cost V 2 bases and J 0 bases, with 16 bases left between them. Germline CDR1 and CDR2: SGHTA and FQGTGA. The CDR3 totals 17 residues. The CDR3 region is CASSLFDRGHMNTEAFF. The CDR3 DNA is TGTGCCAGCAGCTTATTCGATCGGGGACACATGAACACTGAAGCTTTCTTT. The full variable domain, in which reference TRBV7-3 and TRBJ1-1 provide the parts outside the CDR3, is GAGVSQTPSNKVTEKGKYVELRCDPISGHTALYWYRQSLGQGPEFLIYFQGTGAADDSGLPNDRFFAVRPEGSVSTLKIQRTERGDSAVYLCASSLFDRGHMNTEAFFGQGTRLTVV.

The chain combines TRBV5-1 with TRBJ1-1; D gene unclear. CDR1 and CDR2 from the germline V gene are SGHRS and YFSETQ. CDR3 length: 14 residues. Trimming left V 5 bases short and J 5 bases short, with 16 bases between. DNA of the CDR3: TGCGCCAGCAGTATAAGAGGGCTGGAAACTGAAGCTTTCTTT. Its translation is CASSIRGLETEAFF.